The 27 T cell receptor beta chains presented below share a single source sample, sequenced in a study of lymphopenia after photon versus proton radiotherapy. Assay: immunoSEQ multiplex PCR; the TCRdb copy retains only in-frame clones and omits some. The table lists 50,000 to 70,000 clones, 87% of them singletons. Sequencing was performed on peripheral blood, taken from a patient treated with proton-based radiotherapy. Source of these receptors: a man older than 75 with esophageal cancer.

A remark on this clone: At one boundary the junction diverges from the germline segment, which might be a read error. This rearrangement joins TRBV5-1 to TRBJ2-1; D perhaps matches TRBD2 (5 bases). The CDR3 is 12 amino acids. CDR1 is SGHRS and CDR2 is YFSETQ in the germline V gene. CDR3 DNA sequence: TGCGCCAGCAGCTTGGAGGACTCTCGTAACGTCTTC. This translates into CASSLEDSRNVF.

The chain joins TRBV6-5 to TRBJ2-7; tentative D call: TRBD1 (5 bases). Germline values: CDR1 MNHEY, CDR2 SVGAGI. With 6 bases removed from V and 5 bases from J, the gap between germline ends came to 14 bases. The length of the CDR3 is 13 residues. CDR3 sequence (DNA): TGTGCCAGCAGCGGCAAGACAGCAAACGAGCAGTACTTC. Protein product: CASSGKTANEQYF.

The chain joins TRBV14 to TRBJ2-5; D possibly corresponds to TRBD1 (6 bases). Germline CDR1 is SGHDN and CDR2 is FVKESK. V lost 3 bases and J 4 bases, leaving 18 bases between the germline ends. The CDR3 consists of 16 residues. The CDR3 region is CASSQIGRGSSETQYF. The DNA for the CDR3 is TGTGCCAGCAGCCAGATCGGCAGGGGCTCTTCAGAGACCCAGTACTTC.

The chain couples TRBV6-6 to TRBJ2-1; D might be TRBD1 or TRBD2, each matching 5 bases. Between the trimmed V and J ends, which lost 4 bases and 4 bases, there was a span of 14 bases. CDR3 length: 15 residues. Per the germline V gene, CDR1 is MNHNY and CDR2 is SVGAGI (reference sequence). CDR3 loop: CASSSPGRLYNEQFF. In DNA, the CDR3 is TGTGCCAGCAGTTCCCCGGGACGACTGTACAATGAGCAGTTCTTC.

The rearrangement uses TRBV15 and TRBJ2-7, with 7 bases aligning to TRBD2. The CDR3 loop spans 17 amino acids. V dropped 0 bases and J dropped 2; count of bases not matched to a gene: 10. Germline V lookup: CDR1 LNHNV, CDR2 YYDKDF (reference sequence). CDR3 protein: CATSRDWLREPPYEQYF. The CDR3 DNA follows: TGTGCCACCAGCAGAGATTGGTTGCGGGAGCCCCCCTACGAGCAGTACTTC.

This chain joins TRBV4-3 and TRBJ2-2; D is possibly TRBD1 (6 bases). The CDR3 runs to 17 residues. The V gene lost 4 bases and the J gene lost 2 bases, with 17 bases spanning the gap. CDR1 and CDR2 from the germline V gene are LGHNA and YSLEER. The CDR3 DNA is TGCGCCAGCAGCCTTCAACAGGGTACCCTAAACACCGGGGAGCTGTTTTTT. Translation: CASSLQQGTLNTGELFF.

As to this clone: This sample also contains other DNA sequences that code for the same CDR3. The chain has TRBV4-2 and TRBJ2-3, with unresolved D. Trimming shortened V by 4 bases and J by 0 bases, and 5 bases separated the two germline ends. Germline-derived CDR1 and CDR2 are LGHNA and YNFKEQ. CDR3 length equals 13 residues. The CDR3 sequence: CASSLTSTDTQYF. CDR3 in DNA: TGTGCCAGCAGCCTGACTAGCACAGATACGCAGTATTTT.

This chain links TRBV5-1 with TRBJ2-1; the match to TRBD2 covers 11 bases. Trimming took 4 bases from V and 5 from J; bases not matched to a gene: 23. Germline values: CDR1 SGHRS, CDR2 YFSETQ. CDR3 length equals 21 residues. CDR3 residues: CASSPLGELLAGVLKNNEQFF. CDR3 sequence (DNA): TGCGCCAGCAGCCCACTAGGGGAGCTACTAGCGGGAGTACTAAAGAACAATGAGCAGTTCTTC.

The V call is TRBV11-1, the J call TRBJ1-5; tentatively, D is TRBD1 (6 bases). Germline values: CDR1 SGHAT, CDR2 FQDESV (reference sequence). V lost 6 bases to trimming and J lost 6 bases, with 12 bases between them. The CDR3 sequence is 13 residues long. The chain's CDR3 is CASSRRGSQPQHF. In nucleotides, the CDR3 is TGTGCCAGCAGTCGCAGGGGAAGTCAGCCCCAGCATTTT.

The chain uses TRBV21-1 and TRBJ1-5. TRBV21-1 is shown as a pseudogene. The CDR3 has 18 residues. CDR3 in DNA: TGTGCCAGCAGCCCCTGGACAGTTTCGCGGGGTAGCAATCAGCCCCAGCATTTT. Amino acid sequence: CASSPWTVSRGSNQPQHF.

This chain links TRBV12-5 with TRBJ1-6; no firm D call. With 3 bases removed from V and 9 bases from J, the gap between germline ends came to 9 bases. This CDR3 has 13 amino acids. Germline assignment: CDR1 LGHNT and CDR2 FRNRAP. The CDR3 coding sequence is TGTGCTAGTGGTTTCAATGTTGGTTCACCCCTCCACTTT. Residues: CASGFNVGSPLHF. Filled out from reference TRBV12-5 and TRBJ1-6, the complete variable domain reads DARVTQTPRHKVTEMGQEVTMRCQPILGHNTVFWYRQTMMQGLELLAYFRNRAPLDDSGMPKDRFSAEMPDATLATLKIQPSEPRDSAVYFCASGFNVGSPLHFGNGTRLTVT.

This clone appeared once. The V gene is TRBV7-4, the J gene TRBJ1-3; 9 nucleotides align to TRBD1. Germline V CDR1 and CDR2: SGHVT, SQSDAQ. V was clipped by 4 bases and J by 8 bases; unmatched bases: 15. The CDR3 runs 17 residues. The CDR3 coding sequence is TGTGCCAGCAGCTCGCAACGGCCGGACAGGGGTGTCTACACCATATATTTT. Protein: CASSSQRPDRGVYTIYF.

The chain employs TRBV4-1 and TRBJ2-7, with 9 bases fitting TRBD1. After removal of 5 bases from V and 4 bases from J, the junction contained 3 bases not matched to a gene. Germline V CDR1 and CDR2: MGHRA, YSYEKL. The CDR3 is 13 residues long. CDR3 residues: CASSVDRGYEQYF. CDR3 bases: TGCGCCAGCAGCGTAGACAGGGGGTACGAGCAGTACTTC.

V gene TRBV2 combines with J gene TRBJ1-3; the D is unclear. Between the trimmed V and J ends, which lost 7 bases and 2 bases, there was a span of 9 bases. The CDR3 has 13 amino acids. Germline CDR1 is SNHLY and CDR2 is FYNNEI. CDR3 in amino acids: CASKQDAGNTIYF. The CDR3 DNA is TGTGCCAGCAAACAAGACGCTGGAAACACCATATATTTT. The full variable domain, with the rest looked up from reference TRBV2 and TRBJ1-3, is EPEVTQTPSHQVTQMGQEVILRCVPISNHLYFYWYRQILGQKVEFLVSFYNNEISEKSEIFDDQFSVERPDGSNFTLKIRSTKLEDSAMYFCASKQDAGNTIYFGEGSWLTVV.

For the CDR3, the DNA is TGCGCCAGCAGCTTAGCGGCCGGAAGGACCTCCTACGAGCAGTACTTC. This sequence encodes CASSLAAGRTSYEQYF. The V gene is TRBV5-1, the J gene TRBJ2-7, with TRBD2 as a possible D gene (5 bases). Germline lookup yields CDR1 SGHRS and CDR2 YFSETQ. The CDR3 has 16 residues. Between the trimmed V and J ends, which lost 2 bases and 0 bases, there was a span of 15 bases.

The CDR3 bases are TGTGCCTGGAGTGTACTGTCCTCTAATCAGCCCCAGCATTTT. Translating gives CAWSVLSSNQPQHF. The chain links TRBV30 to TRBJ1-5; no clear D gene. The CDR3 sequence is 14 residues long. The germline V gene encodes CDR1 GTSNPN and CDR2 SVGIG (reference sequence). V was pared by 0 bases and J by 4 bases, with 10 bases between.

This clone was observed a few times. This chain's CDR3 is CASSLALSAGGPYSYNEQFF. The CDR3 DNA is TGTGCCAGCAGCTTAGCGCTCTCGGCGGGGGGGCCCTACTCCTACAATGAGCAGTTCTTC. V gene TRBV7-2 combines with J gene TRBJ2-1, with 9 bases aligning to TRBD2. The germline gives CDR1 SGHTA, CDR2 FQGNSA. J was trimmed by 0 bases and V by 0 bases; bases with no gene match: 12. The CDR3 consists of 20 residues.

The gene calls are TRBV27 and TRBJ2-7; 8 positions match TRBD1. The germline V gene has CDR1 MNHEY and CDR2 SMNVEV (reference sequence). The CDR3 has 15 residues. Losses at the gene ends were 3 bases for V and 0 bases for J; bases not matched to a gene: 4. CDR3 in amino acids: CASSLGRGPSYEQYF. The CDR3 DNA reads TGTGCCAGCAGTTTGGGCAGGGGGCCCTCCTACGAGCAGTACTTC.

This clone is medium-sized. The J gene is TRBJ2-7, the V gene TRBV5-4; 7 bases are a match to TRBD2. CDR1 SGHNT and CDR2 YYREEE come from the germline V gene (reference sequence). The length of the CDR3 is 14 residues. V gave up 0 bases and J gave up 0 bases; unmatched junction bases: 0. CDR3 nucleotide sequence: TGTGCCAGCAGCTTGGGGACTAGCTCCTACGAGCAGTACTTC. Translation gives CASSLGTSSYEQYF. The variable domain in full, with the rest retrieved from reference TRBV5-4 and TRBJ2-7, is ETGVTQSPTHLIKTRGQQVTLRCSSQSGHNTVSWYQQALGQGPQFIFQYYREEENGRGNFPPRFSGLQFPNYSSELNVNALELDDSALYLCASSLGTSSYEQYFGPGTRLTVT.

V is TRBV18 and J is TRBJ2-4; D remains unclear. Germline V CDR1 and CDR2: KGHSH, LQKENI. This CDR3 is 17 amino acids long. The germline V and J ends were trimmed by 0 bases and 0 bases, with 12 bases remaining between them. The CDR3 coding sequence is TGTGCCAGCTCACCACCCAGGAAGGATGTAGCCAAAAACATTCAGTACTTC. It codes for CASSPPRKDVAKNIQYF.

This clone was seen only once. V is TRBV29-1 and J is TRBJ1-2, with 12 bases identical to TRBD1. The V segment lost 7 bases and the J segment 7 bases; nucleotides outside the gene matches: 7. Per the germline V gene, CDR1 is SQVTM and CDR2 is ANQGSEA. The CDR3 sequence is 13 residues long. DNA of the CDR3: TGCAGCGCGACCGGGACAGGGGGCCCTGGCTACACCTTC. Its protein product is CSATGTGGPGYTF. Drawing the rest from reference TRBV29-1 and TRBJ1-2, the complete variable domain is SAVISQKPSRDICQRGTSLTIQCQVDSQVTMMFWYRQQPGQSLTLIATANQGSEATYESGFVIDKFPISRPNLTFSTLTVSNMSPEDSSIYLCSATGTGGPGYTFGSGTRLTVV.

V is TRBV27 and J is TRBJ2-2, with TRBD1 matching over 12 bases. There are 19 residues in the CDR3. CDR1 and CDR2 from the germline V gene are MNHEY and SMNVEV (reference sequence). V trimming: 2 bases; J trimming: 4 bases; junction bases outside the gene matches: 11. Written as DNA, the CDR3 is TGTGCCAGCAGTTTAGGGACAGGGGGCGCGAGGAGGAGCACCGGGGAGCTGTTTTTT. It encodes CASSLGTGGARRSTGELFF.

This clone was seen once. The chain recombines TRBV30 with TRBJ2-6, with a weak D call TRBD1 (6 bases). The germline V gene encodes CDR1 GTSNPN and CDR2 SVGIG (reference sequence). The CDR3 runs to 17 residues. V dropped 2 bases and J dropped 0 bases, with 14 bases sitting between them. CDR3 DNA sequence: TGTGCCTGGAGTTCCCGGACAGCAGTCTCTGGGGCCAACGTCCTGACTTTC. This sequence encodes CAWSSRTAVSGANVLTF. The complete variable domain, with remaining parts taken from reference TRBV30 and TRBJ2-6, reads SQTIHQWPATLVQPVGSPLSLECTVEGTSNPNLYWYRQAAGRGLQLLFYSVGIGQISSEVPQNLSASRPQDRQFILSSKKLLLSDSGFYLCAWSSRTAVSGANVLTFGAGSRLTVL.

The chain uses TRBV11-2 and TRBJ2-4; perhaps TRBD2 as D (6 bases). Germline lookup yields CDR1 SGHAT and CDR2 FQNNGV. The CDR3 runs 13 residues. Trimming pared 11 bases from V and 4 bases from J, leaving 15 bases between. The CDR3 protein is CASRGLKKNIQYF. The CDR3 DNA reads TGTGCCTCTCGGGGACTCAAAAAAAACATTCAGTACTTC.

The chain is built from TRBV15 and TRBJ2-7; 7 positions match TRBD1. CDR1 LNHNV and CDR2 YYDKDF come from the germline V gene (reference sequence). V gave up 2 bases and J gave up 3 bases; unmatched junction bases: 13. The CDR3 has 17 amino acids. The CDR3 nucleotides are TGTGCCACCAGCAGATCATGGGTAGGTGGACAGGACTACGAGCAGTACTTC. Protein: CATSRSWVGGQDYEQYF.

The rearrangement links TRBV2 to TRBJ2-1; TRBD2 matches at 8 bases. The CDR3 loop spans 16 amino acids. Germline CDR1 is SNHLY and CDR2 is FYNNEI. After removal of 3 bases from V and 7 bases from J, the junction contained 11 bases not matched to a gene. In DNA form, the CDR3 reads TGTGCCAGCAGTGATAGTAGCGGGGCCCCAGGGAATGAGCAGTTCTTC. It yields the protein CASSDSSGAPGNEQFF. Filled out from reference TRBV2 and TRBJ2-1, the complete variable domain reads EPEVTQTPSHQVTQMGQEVILRCVPISNHLYFYWYRQILGQKVEFLVSFYNNEISEKSEIFDDQFSVERPDGSNFTLKIRSTKLEDSAMYFCASSDSSGAPGNEQFFGPGTRLTVL.

CDR3: CASSWRGDSRSSYNSPLHF. The CDR3 coding sequence is TGTGCCAGCAGTTGGAGGGGGGACTCCCGGAGCTCCTATAATTCACCCCTCCACTTT. The rearrangement links TRBV27 to TRBJ1-6, with D maybe TRBD1 (6 bases). Trimming pared 4 bases from V and 0 bases from J, leaving 19 bases between. The germline V gene encodes CDR1 MNHEY and CDR2 SMNVEV (reference sequence). The CDR3 sequence is 19 residues long.